This T cell receptor (beta chain) emerged from a study of blood T cell repertoires in COVID-19. Germline lookup yields CDR1 ENHRY and CDR2 SYGVKD. The CDR3 sequence is 13 residues long. V was cut by 6 bases and J by 3 bases, with 12 bases left in between. The protocol was immunoSEQ multiplex PCR, while the TCRdb copy is restricted to in-frame clones and leaves out a portion. The table includes approximately 380,000 clones, roughly 85% detected once. The receptor's source is a woman aged 18-29 years with acute or convalescent COVID-19. Sequenced input: peripheral blood. J is TRBJ2-7 and V is TRBV10-3, with D uncertain. The CDR3 protein is CAISATRIYEQYF. CDR3 DNA sequence: TGTGCCATCAGCGCGACTCGTATCTACGAGCAGTACTTC.